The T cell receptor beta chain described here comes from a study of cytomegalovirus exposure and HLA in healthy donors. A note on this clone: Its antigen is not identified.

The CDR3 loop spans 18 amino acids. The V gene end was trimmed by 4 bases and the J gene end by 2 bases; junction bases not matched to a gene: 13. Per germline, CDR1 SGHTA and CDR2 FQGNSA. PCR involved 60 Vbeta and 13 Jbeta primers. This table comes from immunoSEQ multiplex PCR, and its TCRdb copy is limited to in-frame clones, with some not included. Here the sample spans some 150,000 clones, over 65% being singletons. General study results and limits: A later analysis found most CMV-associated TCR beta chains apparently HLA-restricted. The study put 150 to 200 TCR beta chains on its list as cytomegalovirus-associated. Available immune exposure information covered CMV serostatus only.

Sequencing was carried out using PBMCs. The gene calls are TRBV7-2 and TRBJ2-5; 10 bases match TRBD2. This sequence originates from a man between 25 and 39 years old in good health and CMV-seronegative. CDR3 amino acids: CASSSTSGAKEIQETQYF. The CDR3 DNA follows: TGTGCCAGCAGCTCTACTAGCGGGGCTAAAGAAATACAAGAGACCCAGTACTTC.